This T cell receptor (beta chain) was profiled in a study of shared clonotypes between healthy human individuals. CDR3 length: 16 amino acids. Per germline, CDR1 MGHRA and CDR2 YSYEKL. V trimming: 4 bases; J trimming: 7 bases; junction bases outside the gene matches: 14. Each subset's genomic DNA was split evenly across several immunoSEQ plates. Repertoires were generated with immunoSEQ multiplex PCR, while TCRdb's copy carries only in-frame clones and drops some. This sample has hundreds of thousands of clones, with approximately 96% found just once. Naivety among CD8 cells was defined by CD45RO negativity and positive CCR7 selection, thereby excluding terminally differentiated effector memory CD45RA+ cells. All donors were healthy HIV-negative adults lacking recent acute infections or vaccinations.

The chain links TRBV4-1 to TRBJ2-3, with 7 bases that match TRBD2. This clonotype originated in a woman aged 30 to 39 in good health. Sequencing input: naive CD8+ T cells sorted from blood. The CDR3 region is CASSPHGNSGFNTQYF. The CDR3 DNA sequence: TGCGCCAGCAGCCCCCACGGAAATAGCGGGTTCAATACGCAGTATTTT.